The clone carrying this TCR beta chain showed up many times. What it recognizes is unknown. The record originates from a study of breast tumors, draining lymph nodes, adjacent tissues. General study points: Luminal-like breast cancer showed significantly greater tumor-nontumor repertoire similarity than basal-like breast cancer did. Tumor T cell lymph node origin was a supported hypothesis, not proven. Tumor TCR diversity was below lymph nodes but above nontumor tissue.

A single record per CDR3 protein comes from TCRdb applying MiXCR to the multiplex PCR reads. The sample has around 14,000 distinct CDR3 sequences, around 50% seen once. Sequencing input: tumor-adjacent breast tissue. The clonotype was recovered from a female donor with breast cancer. Some clones in this sample may be carry-over from other donors' samples.

The CDR3 is CASRPLPGGNEQFF. Written as DNA, the CDR3 is TGTGCCAGCAGGCCACTACCCGGGGGAAATGAGCAGTTCTTC. This rearrangement joins TRBV6-1 to TRBJ2-1; D is perhaps TRBD2 (6 bases). The V gene lost 6 bases and the J gene lost 7 bases, with 16 bases spanning the gap. Germline CDR1 reads MNHNS; CDR2 reads SASEGT. The CDR3 consists of 14 residues.